A single sample gave rise to the 21 T cell receptor beta chains below, sequenced in a study of cytomegalovirus exposure and HLA in healthy donors. Researchers ran the PCR with 60 Vbeta and 13 Jbeta primers. Produced via immunoSEQ multiplex PCR; TCRdb's table is partial and in-frame only. Recorded for this sample: about 140,000 clones. Input material: PBMCs. Source of these receptors: a man in his forties in good health and CMV-seronegative.

The chain employs TRBV27 and TRBJ1-2, with D possibly being TRBD1 (5 bases). Germline-derived CDR1 and CDR2 are MNHEY and SMNVEV (reference sequence). The CDR3 is made up of 13 amino acids. V was trimmed by 2 bases and J by 4 bases, leaving 8 bases between them. The CDR3 reads CASSLQGIYGYTF. In DNA, the CDR3 is TGTGCCAGCAGTTTACAGGGTATCTATGGCTACACCTTC.

The rearrangement uses TRBV7-9 and TRBJ2-2, with no clear D. Germline CDR1 is SEHNR and CDR2 is FQNEAQ (reference sequence). V lost 8 bases and J 1 base, leaving 11 bases between the germline ends. The CDR3 runs to 14 residues. The CDR3 is CASSPSGNTGELFF. As DNA, the CDR3 is TGTGCCAGCTCGCCCAGTGGGAACACCGGGGAGCTGTTTTTT. The full variable domain, its missing parts supplied by reference TRBV7-9 and TRBJ2-2, is DTGVSQNPRHKITKRGQNVTFRCDPISEHNRLYWYRQTLGQGPEFLTYFQNEAQLEKSRLLSDRFSAERPKGSFSTLEIQRTEQGDSAMYLCASSPSGNTGELFFGEGSRLTVL.

The rearrangement uses TRBV11-2 and TRBJ2-7, with no clear D. Trimming pared 5 bases from V and 1 base from J, leaving 9 bases between. This CDR3 spans 13 amino acids. Germline assignment: CDR1 SGHAT and CDR2 FQNNGV. The DNA for the CDR3 is TGTGCCAGCAGCCTCGACACGTCCTACGAGCAGTACTTC. This gives the protein CASSLDTSYEQYF.

This chain links TRBV7-2 with TRBJ2-1; the D gene is possibly TRBD2 (6 bases). V was shortened by 5 bases and J by 8 bases, with 16 bases between the two germline ends. The CDR3 sequence is 14 residues long. Germline values: CDR1 SGHTA, CDR2 FQGNSA. The CDR3 DNA reads TGTGCCAGCAGCCCCCAGACTAGTTCCGATGAGCAGTTCTTC. This sequence encodes CASSPQTSSDEQFF.

V usage is TRBV28 and J usage is TRBJ2-7; tentative D call: TRBD2 (5 bases). Trimming pared 10 bases from V and 3 bases from J, leaving 19 bases between. This CDR3 is built from 14 residues. The V gene's germline CDR1 is MDHEN and CDR2 SYDVKM. CDR3 sequence: CATGRASRGYEQYF. The CDR3 coding sequence is TGTGCCACCGGGCGGGCCTCCCGCGGCTACGAGCAGTACTTC.

J is TRBJ2-7 and V is TRBV4-1; 15 nucleotides align to TRBD2. This CDR3 contains 18 residues. Per germline, CDR1 MGHRA and CDR2 YSYEKL. The V segment lost 4 bases and the J segment 2 bases; nucleotides outside the gene matches: 9. The CDR3 reads CASSPRTSGGVRPYEQYF. In DNA, the CDR3 is TGCGCCAGCAGCCCCCGGACTAGCGGGGGGGTCCGACCCTACGAGCAGTACTTC.

The chain recombines TRBV6-4 with TRBJ1-2, with 9 bases matching TRBD1. CDR1 is MRHNA, CDR2 SNTAGT, per germline. The V gene end was trimmed by 2 bases and the J gene end by 8 bases; junction bases not matched to a gene: 6. The CDR3 sequence is 14 residues long. CDR3 amino acids: CASSDTNRGQGYTF. The CDR3 bases are TGTGCCAGCAGTGACACAAACAGGGGGCAAGGCTACACCTTC.

The V and J genes are TRBV21-1 and TRBJ2-7; the D segment call TRBD2 is taken from the table without a DNA check. TRBV21-1 is listed as a pseudogene. This CDR3 has 14 amino acids. The CDR3 DNA is TGTGCCAGCAGCAAAGCGAGGAGGGGCGGGGAGCAGTACTTC. It translates to CASSKARRGGEQYF.

The chain joins TRBV10-3 to TRBJ2-7, with D maybe TRBD2 (5 bases). This CDR3 has 14 amino acids. Trimming took 1 base from V and 2 from J, leaving 9 bases between them. The germline V gene has CDR1 ENHRY and CDR2 SYGVKD. CDR3 nucleotides: TGTGCCATCAGTGAGTTCGGGGATGCCTACGAGCAGTACTTC. This gives the protein CAISEFGDAYEQYF.

The rearrangement uses TRBV7-9 and TRBJ2-3; D gene ambiguous. V was cut by 2 bases and J by 6 bases, with 15 bases left in between. This CDR3 spans 15 amino acids. CDR1 and CDR2 (germline): SEHNR, FQNEAQ (reference sequence). CDR3 sequence (DNA): TGTGCCAGCAGCTTAACCTCGACTGCCCAGGATACGCAGTATTTT. Protein sequence: CASSLTSTAQDTQYF.

V and J are TRBV11-3 and TRBJ2-7; 7 bases match TRBD1. V gave up 5 bases and J gave up 1 base; unmatched junction bases: 8. The germline V gene encodes CDR1 SGHNT and CDR2 YENEEA. The CDR3 length is 15 residues. CDR3 residues: CASSIRTGISYEQYF. The CDR3 nucleotides read TGTGCCAGCAGCATTCGGACAGGAATTTCCTACGAGCAGTACTTC.

V usage is TRBV10-2 and J usage is TRBJ2-7; tentatively, D is TRBD2 (5 bases). This CDR3 contains 16 residues. CDR1 is WSHSY, CDR2 SAAADI, per germline. Trimming left V 3 bases short and J 0 bases short, with 15 bases between. CDR3 protein: CASSDPLRRTSYEQYF. In DNA form, the CDR3 reads TGCGCCAGCAGTGACCCCTTAAGGAGGACCTCCTACGAGCAGTACTTC.

The chain carries TRBV2 and TRBJ1-3, with D possibly matching TRBD1 (5 bases). Germline assignment: CDR1 SNHLY and CDR2 FYNNEI. The germline V and J ends were trimmed by 6 bases and 0 bases, with 9 bases remaining between them. This CDR3 region has 14 residues. The CDR3 here is CASRAGNSGNTIYF. As DNA, the CDR3 is TGTGCCAGCAGGGCAGGGAACTCTGGAAACACCATATATTTT.

This sequence joins TRBV4-3 and TRBJ1-5; 7 nucleotides align to TRBD1. The V and J ends lost 0 bases and 2 bases, in that order; junction bases with no gene match: 4. Looked up from germline, CDR1 is LGHNA and CDR2 is YSLEER. This CDR3 is built from 16 residues. CDR3 residues: CASSQEAGGRNQPQHF. Written as DNA, the CDR3 is TGCGCCAGCAGCCAAGAAGCAGGGGGGCGCAATCAGCCCCAGCATTTT.

V and J are TRBV7-6 and TRBJ2-7, with D possibly matching TRBD1 (6 bases). CDR3 length: 15 amino acids. The ends were cut back, 5 bases at V and 0 bases at J, with 14 bases in the middle. Germline CDR1 SGHVS, CDR2 FNYEAQ. DNA for the CDR3: TGTGCCAGCAGCCCACAGACAGGTTTCTCCTACGAGCAGTACTTC. Its translation is CASSPQTGFSYEQYF.

The genes are TRBV11-2 and TRBJ1-1, with 9 nucleotides matching TRBD1. CDR1 is SGHAT, CDR2 FQNNGV, per germline. The CDR3 is made up of 13 amino acids. The V and J ends lost 6 bases and 4 bases, in that order; junction bases with no gene match: 3. The CDR3 sequence is CASRSTGGTEAFF. In DNA, the CDR3 is TGTGCCAGCAGATCGACAGGGGGCACTGAAGCTTTCTTT.

For this clone: Lacking the conserved final phenylalanine or tryptophan, this CDR3 likely reflects a read error. The DNA is omitted, as the CDR3 cannot be located on it reliably, and the CDR3 follows TCRdb's listing. The J gene is TRBJ1-3, the V gene TRBV6-4; the table's TRBD1 call for D was not verified on the DNA. Per the germline V gene, CDR1 is MRHNA and CDR2 is SNTAGT. The CDR3 sequence runs 11 residues, both termini included. This chain's CDR3 is CASTEHQILPL.

The rearrangement links TRBV5-4 to TRBJ2-7; 10 bases agree with TRBD1. The V and J ends lost 3 bases and 3 bases, in that order; junction bases with no gene match: 0. CDR3 size: 13 residues. The germline gives CDR1 SGHNT, CDR2 YYREEE (reference sequence). For the CDR3, the DNA is TGTGCCAGCAGCTGGGACAGGGGCTACGAGCAGTACTTC. Translating it yields CASSWDRGYEQYF.

V usage is TRBV5-6 and J usage is TRBJ2-5; tentative D call: TRBD2 (6 bases). Germline V lookup: CDR1 SGHDT, CDR2 YYEEEE. The CDR3 is 13 residues long. Trimming took 3 bases from V and 2 from J, leaving 8 bases between them. The CDR3 spells CASSSAGQETQYF. The CDR3 coding sequence is TGTGCCAGCAGCTCCGCGGGGCAAGAGACCCAGTACTTC. The variable domain in full, completed from reference TRBV5-6 and TRBJ2-5, reads DAGVTQSPTHLIKTRGQQVTLRCSPKSGHDTVSWYQQALGQGPQFIFQYYEEEERQRGNFPDRFSGHQFPNYSSELNVNALLLGDSALYLCASSSAGQETQYFGPGTRLLVL.

V usage is TRBV20-1 and J usage is TRBJ2-1; 9 positions agree with TRBD1. This CDR3 comprises 11 residues. CDR1 and CDR2 (germline): DFQATT, SNEGSKA (reference sequence). The trim removed 5 bases at V and 12 bases at J, leaving 5 bases unmatched. CDR3 DNA: TGCAGTGCTCTACCGGGACAGGGGCAGTTCTTC. Translating it yields CSALPGQGQFF.

The chain recombines TRBV11-2 with TRBJ1-2; tentatively, D is TRBD1 (5 bases). This CDR3 is built from 15 residues. V lost 5 bases and J 6 bases, leaving 19 bases between the germline ends. CDR1 SGHAT and CDR2 FQNNGV come from the germline V gene. This CDR3 reads CASSHGGASFDGYTF. The CDR3, as DNA: TGTGCCAGCAGCCATGGCGGGGCCTCATTTGATGGCTACACCTTC.